This T cell receptor (beta chain) was sequenced for a study of blood T cell repertoires in COVID-19. Across the study: Sources were T cells, B-cell-depleted T cells, or PBMCs; the material itself was cDNA or gDNA.

Germline CDR1 is LGHNA and CDR2 is YSLEER. The CDR3 consists of 16 residues. V was trimmed by 0 bases and J by 6 bases, leaving 17 bases between them. Here immunoSEQ multiplex PCR was the method, and the copy in TCRdb shows in-frame clones only, minus some. The sample shows under 200,000 clones, approximately 87% of them seen only once. Sequenced input: peripheral blood. J is TRBJ1-2 and V is TRBV4-3, with D maybe TRBD1 (5 bases). The sequence was collected from a man aged 35-49 years with active or convalescent COVID-19. In nucleotides, the CDR3 is TGCGCCAGCAGCCAAGATGAGTTGAGGGGAGGGCATGGCTACACCTTC. Translation: CASSQDELRGGHGYTF.